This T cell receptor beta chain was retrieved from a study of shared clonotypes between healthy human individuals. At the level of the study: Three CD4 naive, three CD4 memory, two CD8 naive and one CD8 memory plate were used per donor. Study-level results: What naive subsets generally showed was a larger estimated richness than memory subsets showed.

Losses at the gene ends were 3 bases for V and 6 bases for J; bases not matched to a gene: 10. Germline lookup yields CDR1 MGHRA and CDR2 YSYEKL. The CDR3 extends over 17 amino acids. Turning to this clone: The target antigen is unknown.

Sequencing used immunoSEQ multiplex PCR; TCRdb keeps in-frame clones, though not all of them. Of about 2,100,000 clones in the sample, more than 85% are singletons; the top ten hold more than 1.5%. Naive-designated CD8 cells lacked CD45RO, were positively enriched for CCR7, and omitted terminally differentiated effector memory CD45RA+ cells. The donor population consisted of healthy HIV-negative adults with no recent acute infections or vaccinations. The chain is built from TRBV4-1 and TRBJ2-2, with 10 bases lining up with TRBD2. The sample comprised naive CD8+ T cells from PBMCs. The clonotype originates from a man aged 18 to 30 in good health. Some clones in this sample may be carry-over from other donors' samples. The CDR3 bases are TGCGCCAGCAGCCAGCCCTCTAGCGGGAGAAGGGCCGGGGAGCTGTTTTTT. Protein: CASSQPSSGRRAGELFF.